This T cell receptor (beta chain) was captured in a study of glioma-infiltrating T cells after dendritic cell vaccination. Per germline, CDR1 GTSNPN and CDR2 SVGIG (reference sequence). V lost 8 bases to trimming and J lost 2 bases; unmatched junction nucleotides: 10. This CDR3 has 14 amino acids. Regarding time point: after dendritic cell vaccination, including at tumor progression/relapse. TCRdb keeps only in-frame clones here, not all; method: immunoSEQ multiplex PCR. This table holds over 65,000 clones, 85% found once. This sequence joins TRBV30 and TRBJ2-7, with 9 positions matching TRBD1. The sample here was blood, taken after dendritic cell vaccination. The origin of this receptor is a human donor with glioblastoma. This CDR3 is CAGYGTGSPYEQYF. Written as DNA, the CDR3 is TGTGCCGGCTATGGGACAGGGAGCCCCTACGAGCAGTACTTC.